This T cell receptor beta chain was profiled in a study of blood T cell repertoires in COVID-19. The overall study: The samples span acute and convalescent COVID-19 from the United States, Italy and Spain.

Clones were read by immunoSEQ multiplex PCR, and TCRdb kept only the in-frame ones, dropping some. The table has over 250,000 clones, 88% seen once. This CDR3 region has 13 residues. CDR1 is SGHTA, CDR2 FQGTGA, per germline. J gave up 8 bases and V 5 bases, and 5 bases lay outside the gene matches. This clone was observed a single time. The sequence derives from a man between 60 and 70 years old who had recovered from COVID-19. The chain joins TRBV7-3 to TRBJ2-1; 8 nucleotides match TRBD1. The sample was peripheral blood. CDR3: CASSPDRVDEQFF. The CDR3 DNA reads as TGTGCCAGCAGCCCGGACAGGGTGGATGAGCAGTTCTTC.